A selection of T cell receptor beta chains follows, all from one sample in a study of T cell responses to AZD1222 COVID-19 vaccine. Clones were read by immunoSEQ multiplex PCR, and TCRdb kept only the in-frame ones, dropping some. Of some 150,000 clones listed, just over 90% are singletons. The input for sequencing was peripheral blood, taken on day 0 of MenACWY control vaccination. Source of these receptors: an adult in good health. The CDR3 runs from the conserved cysteine through the conserved F or W. The order of the fields is D gene, V gene, clone size, J gene, CDR3 DNA, CDR3 protein. D genes are given only for firm matches. Clone size is given for some rows only: seen once, a few or many times, or a class if the clone is expanded.

-	TRBV4-2	few	TRBJ1-2	TGTGCCAGCAGCCAAGACAGGGCGGGCTACACCTTC	CASSQDRAGYTF
-	TRBV9	few	TRBJ2-7	TGTGCCAGCAGCGTAGATGCAGGGGTACACGAGCAGTACTTC	CASSVDAGVHEQYF
-	TRBV27	-	TRBJ1-1	TGTGCCAGCAGTTTTCGGGGAACAGGAGCCATGAACACTGAAGCTTTCTTT	CASSFRGTGAMNTEAFF
-	TRBV7-9	once	TRBJ1-5	TGTGCCAGCAGCAATGAGGGGAGCAATCAGCCCCAGCATTTT	CASSNEGSNQPQHF
-	TRBV2	-	TRBJ1-5	TGTGCCAGCAGTGAACTCAATAGCAATCAGCCCCAGCATTTT	CASSELNSNQPQHF
-	TRBV6-5	-	TRBJ2-1	TGTGCCAGCAGTTATAAGCGGTTGAGCTCCTACAATGAGCAGTTCTTC	CASSYKRLSSYNEQFF
TRBD1	TRBV29-1	-	TRBJ1-5	TGCAGCGTCGCCTCAGGGGGCGTGGGTCAGCCCCAGCATTTT	CSVASGGVGQPQHF
TRBD1	TRBV2	-	TRBJ1-1	TGTGCCAGCATCCGGACAGGGATGAACACTGAAGCTTTCTTT	CASIRTGMNTEAFF
-	TRBV15	-	TRBJ2-7	TGTGCCACCAGCCCTCAGGGGGACTACGTCCCCTACGAGCAGTACTTC	CATSPQGDYVPYEQYF
TRBD1	TRBV27	-	TRBJ1-5	TGTGCCAGCAGTTCGGACAGGGTAGAGCCCCAGCATTTT	CASSSDRVEPQHF
-	TRBV27	-	TRBJ1-6	TGTGCCAGCTCCCACGGGGGTAATTCACCCCTCCACTTT	CASSHGGNSPLHF
TRBD2	TRBV5-5	-	TRBJ2-5	TGTGCCAGCAGCCCGCCCCTAGCGGGGGCCAACCAAGAGACCCAGTACTTC	CASSPPLAGANQETQYF
-	TRBV5-6	-	TRBJ2-6	TGTGCCAGCAGCTTCCCACCCCTAGGTGGGGCCAACGTCCTGACTTTC	CASSFPPLGGANVLTF